Shown below are 17 T cell receptor beta chains from a single sample sequenced in a study of blood T cells in healthy people across ages. A second PCR, run for about 7 to 11 cycles, used a sample-barcoded 5' primer plus a J-beta primer mix. TCRdb re-called the 5' RACE reads through MiXCR, storing one row per CDR3 protein. The sample holds about 1.8 million distinct CDR3 sequences, about 50% seen once. The sample consisted of blood. The receptors stem from a woman in her thirties or forties in good health.

This chain uses TRBV28 with TRBJ2-3; D remains unclear. Germline-derived CDR1 and CDR2 are MDHEN and SYDVKM. The ends were cut back, 7 bases at V and 11 bases at J, with 16 bases in the middle. This CDR3 contains 12 residues. This CDR3 is CASTQNSRLQYF. CDR3 bases: TGTGCCAGCACCCAAAACAGCCGCCTGCAGTATTTT.

This chain uses TRBV10-3 with TRBJ2-1, with D tentatively TRBD2 (5 bases). Trimming shortened V by 3 bases and J by 7 bases, and 13 bases separated the two germline ends. The V gene's germline CDR1 is ENHRY and CDR2 SYGVKD. The CDR3 is 14 amino acids. The CDR3, as DNA: TGTGCCATCAGTGATCGGGATAATGCGAATGAGCAGTTCTTC. Translating gives CAISDRDNANEQFF.

The chain couples TRBV20-1 to TRBJ2-3; no definite D call. Trimming left V 1 base short and J 0 bases short, with 14 bases between. This CDR3 contains 16 residues. CDR1 and CDR2 from the germline V gene are DFQATT and SNEGSKA (reference sequence). DNA of the CDR3: TGCAGTGCTAGAGTTTATCGTTCGCGCAGCACAGATACGCAGTATTTT. This translates into CSARVYRSRSTDTQYF.

The V gene is TRBV29-1, the J gene TRBJ2-1; no definite D call. Germline assignment: CDR1 SQVTM and CDR2 ANQGSEA. This CDR3 region has 13 residues. V was trimmed by 4 bases and J by 0 bases, leaving 7 bases between them. CDR3 DNA sequence: TGCAGCGTTGTTTCCAGCTCCTACAATGAGCAGTTCTTC. Translated: CSVVSSSYNEQFF.

The V and J genes are TRBV7-2 and TRBJ1-1; tentative D call: TRBD1 (6 bases). The germline V gene encodes CDR1 SGHTA and CDR2 FQGNSA. The germline V and J ends were trimmed by 5 bases and 2 bases, with 15 bases remaining between them. The CDR3 is 15 amino acids. The CDR3 coding sequence is TGTGCCAGCAGCCCGACGACCAGGGGTAACACTGAAGCTTTCTTT. It specifies CASSPTTRGNTEAFF.

The sample holds a few counts of this clonotype. As DNA, the CDR3 is TGTGCCAGCAGTTACGACGTATACAATGAGCAGTACTTC. Translated: CASSYDVYNEQYF. This sequence joins TRBV6-2 or TRBV6-3 and TRBJ2-7; D uncertain. V was shortened by 2 bases and J by 7 bases, with 12 bases between the two germline ends. The CDR3 contains 13 residues. Germline CDR1 is MNHEY and CDR2 is SVGEGT.

V and J are TRBV7-2 and TRBJ1-2, with D perhaps matching TRBD1 (5 bases). Trimming took 0 bases from V and 4 from J, leaving 12 bases between them. CDR1 is SGHTA, CDR2 FQGNSA, per germline. This CDR3 has 15 amino acids. The CDR3 protein is CASSLATVGGYGYTF. DNA for the CDR3: TGTGCCAGCAGCTTAGCCACTGTGGGGGGCTATGGCTACACCTTC.

About this clonotype itself: A junction boundary mismatches the germline segment, possibly from a read error. This CDR3 reads CASSLWDTGTPTSTGELFF. In DNA, the CDR3 is TGTGCTAGCAGCTTATGGGACACCGGGACACCGACGAGCACCGGGGAGCTGTTTTTT. V and J are TRBV7-7 and TRBJ2-2; D may be TRBD1 (6 bases). This CDR3 has 19 residues. CDR1 is SSHAT, CDR2 FNYEAQ, per germline (reference sequence).

V usage is TRBV5-6 and J usage is TRBJ2-7; D might be TRBD1 (6 bases). The CDR3 runs 18 residues. CDR1 and CDR2 (germline): SGHDT, YYEEEE. The V gene lost 5 bases and the J gene lost 0 bases, with 24 bases spanning the gap. The CDR3 region is CASSSLSTGTLTSYEQYF. Here the CDR3 DNA reads TGTGCCAGCAGTTCACTTAGCACTGGGACACTCACCTCCTACGAGCAGTACTTC.

This clonotype was recorded a few times. V is TRBV7-2 and J is TRBJ2-5; 10 nucleotides match TRBD2. CDR3 length: 15 amino acids. The V gene's germline CDR1 is SGHTA and CDR2 FQGNSA. V gave up 5 bases and J gave up 4 bases; unmatched junction bases: 7. DNA of the CDR3: TGTGCCAGCAGCCTACTAGCGGGGCCGGCAGAGACCCAGTACTTC. Translating it yields CASSLLAGPAETQYF.

The V call is TRBV28, the J call TRBJ1-2; no clear D. Germline V gene sequence: CDR1 MDHEN, CDR2 SYDVKM. The CDR3 covers 12 residues. Trimming pared 10 bases from V and 0 bases from J, leaving 9 bases between. Written as DNA, the CDR3 is TGTGCCATCGACTCTGCTAACTATGGCTACACCTTC. It specifies CAIDSANYGYTF.

This clonotype was detected a few times. V is TRBV5-1 and J is TRBJ2-1, with unresolved D. V was shortened by 1 base and J by 4 bases, with 15 bases between the two germline ends. This CDR3 comprises 16 residues. Looked up from germline, CDR1 is SGHRS and CDR2 is YFSETQ. The CDR3: CASSLNPRILYNEQFF. CDR3 sequence (DNA): TGCGCCAGCAGCTTGAATCCCAGGATACTTTACAATGAGCAGTTCTTC.

The rearrangement uses TRBV6-1 and TRBJ2-3; D is unresolved. V lost 6 bases, J lost 4 bases, and 8 bases lay in between. Germline V gene lookup returns CDR1 MNHNS and CDR2 SASEGT. The CDR3 runs 12 residues. CDR3 amino acids: CASRLPADTQYF. The CDR3 DNA is TGTGCCAGCAGGTTACCAGCAGATACGCAGTATTTT.

The chain employs TRBV14 and TRBJ2-5; D is tentatively TRBD1 or TRBD2 (5 bases each). The CDR3 has 14 amino acids. From germline, CDR1 is SGHDN and CDR2 FVKESK. Trimming took off 6 bases at V and 11 bases at J, with 22 bases between the two ends. The CDR3 coding sequence is TGTGCCAGCAGGGGGGATTATCCCTTCAGTGAGCAGTACTTC. It is translated as CASRGDYPFSEQYF.

V gene TRBV6-2 or TRBV6-3 combines with J gene TRBJ2-7, with TRBD2 matching over 11 bases. The CDR3 consists of 15 residues. Germline-derived CDR1 and CDR2 are MNHEY and SVGEGT. V lost 7 bases, J lost 4 bases, and 9 bases stayed unmatched. Here the CDR3 DNA reads TGTGCCAGCACTCTTCGACTAGCGGGAAAGTACGAGCAGTACTTC. This encodes CASTLRLAGKYEQYF.

The rearrangement joins TRBV2 to TRBJ2-3; possibly TRBD1 or TRBD2 for D (5 bases each). Trimming removed 6 bases from V and 5 bases from J, with 15 bases in between. This CDR3 is 14 amino acids long. Per germline, CDR1 SNHLY and CDR2 FYNNEI. The CDR3 is CASRLGLAEDTQYF. The CDR3, as DNA: TGTGCCAGCAGGTTGGGGCTAGCAGAAGATACGCAGTATTTT.

A few counts support this clonotype. The rearrangement joins TRBV27 to TRBJ2-4, with 8 bases that match TRBD2. The J call may be incorrect, as the DNA end agrees better with TRBJ2-7. Looked up from germline, CDR1 is MNHEY and CDR2 is SMNVEV (reference sequence). There are 14 residues in the CDR3. The CDR3 nucleotides are TGTGCCAGCAGTCCAGGGCAAACTAGCGGCGAGCAGTACTTC. This sequence encodes CASSPGQTSGEQYF.